The present T cell receptor beta chain was sequenced within a study of blood T cell repertoires in COVID-19. On the study more broadly: Nucleic acid was either cDNA or gDNA, and it came from T cells, B-cell-depleted T cells, or PBMCs.

The CDR3 is 14 residues long. Germline CDR1 is MNHEY and CDR2 is SVGEGT. V lost 2 bases to trimming and J lost 6 bases, with 13 bases between them. Some clones are missing from TCRdb's copy, which holds only in-frame ones; the method was immunoSEQ multiplex PCR. The sample lists roughly 290,000 clones; about 91% were seen once. Sequencing input: peripheral blood. The chain combines TRBV6-2 or TRBV6-3 with TRBJ1-2; D call uncertain. This receptor was identified in a woman aged 55-70 years with acute or convalescent COVID-19. The CDR3 loop reads CASSYQSPRDGYTF. Here the CDR3 DNA reads TGTGCCAGCAGTTACCAATCACCAAGAGATGGCTACACCTTC.